The 20 T cell receptor beta chains given below trace back to one sample, sequenced in a study of glioma-infiltrating T cells after dendritic cell vaccination. Only in-frame clones appear in the TCRdb table, and some are missing; sequencing was by immunoSEQ multiplex PCR. This table has some 99,000 clones, 80% appearing once. Time point meaning: after dendritic cell vaccination, including at tumor progression/relapse. The sample consisted of blood, taken after dendritic cell vaccination. The receptors originated from a human donor with glioblastoma.

CDR3 DNA sequence: TGTGCCAGTAGTACCCGACAGCGAGCTAACTATGGCTACACCTTC. Protein: CASSTRQRANYGYTF. The chain carries TRBV19 and TRBJ1-2, with D perhaps matching TRBD1 (5 bases). Per germline, CDR1 LNHDA and CDR2 SQIVND (reference sequence). The CDR3 extends over 15 amino acids. V was trimmed by 4 bases and J by 0 bases, leaving 12 bases between them.

This chain connects TRBV30 to TRBJ2-3, with 9 positions matching TRBD2. With 3 bases clipped from V and 6 bases from J, the junction kept 7 bases outside the gene matches. CDR1 is GTSNPN and CDR2 is SVGIG in the germline V gene (reference sequence). This CDR3 is built from 14 residues. This CDR3 is CAWRRGAGGDTQYF. In DNA, the CDR3 is TGTGCCTGGAGGAGAGGAGCGGGAGGCGATACGCAGTATTTT.

The chain joins TRBV27 to TRBJ2-1, with TRBD2 matching 7 bases. The CDR3 runs 15 residues. Germline V gives CDR1 MNHEY, CDR2 SMNVEV (reference sequence). V shed 7 bases and J 3 bases; nucleotides not matched to a gene: 9. This CDR3 is CASTPGGLGYNEQFF. CDR3 coding DNA: TGTGCCAGCACCCCGGGCGGACTAGGCTACAATGAGCAGTTCTTC.

This chain connects TRBV23-1 to TRBJ2-2; D perhaps matches TRBD2 (6 bases). TRBV23-1 is marked as an open reading frame, function uncertain. The CDR3 spans 17 residues. Trimming shortened V by 4 bases and J by 4 bases, and 19 bases separated the two germline ends. The CDR3 DNA reads TGCGCCAGCAGTCCCCTGTTTAGGCGGGGACTCACCGGGGAGCTGTTTTTT. Amino acid sequence: CASSPLFRRGLTGELFF.

The rearrangement uses TRBV27 and TRBJ2-3; D ambiguous. The length of the CDR3 is 12 residues. Germline CDR1 reads MNHEY; CDR2 reads SMNVEV (reference sequence). V was pared by 3 bases and J by 6 bases, with 7 bases between. The CDR3 DNA reads as TGTGCCAGCAGTTTCACTGTTGATACGCAGTATTTT. As protein: CASSFTVDTQYF.

The gene calls are TRBV4-1 and TRBJ1-5; D is perhaps TRBD1 (6 bases). The CDR3 consists of 14 residues. Trimming shortened V by 2 bases and J by 5 bases, and 10 bases separated the two germline ends. Germline V gives CDR1 MGHRA, CDR2 YSYEKL. The CDR3, as DNA: TGCGCCAGCAGCCAACAGGGGTGGGATCAGCCCCAGCATTTT. It specifies CASSQQGWDQPQHF.

The chain combines TRBV19 with TRBJ2-2; D unresolved. Germline loops: CDR1 LNHDA, CDR2 SQIVND (reference sequence). This CDR3 has 15 amino acids. V was shortened by 4 bases and J by 3 bases, with 12 bases between the two germline ends. The CDR3 loop is CASSKSLTHTGELFF. DNA of the CDR3: TGTGCCAGTAGTAAGAGCCTAACTCACACCGGGGAGCTGTTTTTT.

The genes are TRBV5-4 and TRBJ1-3, with 7 positions matching TRBD1. The CDR3 is 15 residues long. Germline CDR1 and CDR2: SGHNT and YYREEE (reference sequence). V was clipped by 0 bases and J by 4 bases; unmatched bases: 4. Here the CDR3 reads CASSLEQGPGNTIYF. In nucleotides, the CDR3 is TGTGCCAGCAGCTTGGAACAGGGGCCCGGAAACACCATATATTTT. Based on the CDR3 plus reference TRBV5-4 and TRBJ1-3, the full variable domain is ETGVTQSPTHLIKTRGQQVTLRCSSQSGHNTVSWYQQALGQGPQFIFQYYREEENGRGNFPPRFSGLQFPNYSSELNVNALELDDSALYLCASSLEQGPGNTIYFGEGSWLTVV.

The chain joins TRBV11-2 to TRBJ2-1; 10 nucleotides line up with TRBD2. This CDR3 comprises 15 residues. The trim removed 5 bases at V and 4 bases at J, leaving 5 bases unmatched. The germline V gene encodes CDR1 SGHAT and CDR2 FQNNGV. In DNA form, the CDR3 reads TGTGCCAGCAGCCCGATTAGCGGGGGGTACAATGAGCAGTTCTTC. Residues: CASSPISGGYNEQFF.

The rearrangement joins TRBV28 to TRBJ1-1; no definite D call. This CDR3 spans 14 amino acids. V was clipped by 3 bases and J by 6 bases, with 14 bases between them. Germline V CDR1 and CDR2: MDHEN, SYDVKM. In DNA, the CDR3 is TGTGCCAGCAGTTTCCCAGCCCCCCGGGCTGAAGCTTTCTTT. Its protein product is CASSFPAPRAEAFF.

V and J are TRBV4-1 and TRBJ2-5; TRBD1 matches 8 bases. V gave up 3 bases and J gave up 5 bases; unmatched junction bases: 5. The V gene's germline CDR1 is MGHRA and CDR2 YSYEKL. CDR3 size: 14 residues. CDR3 protein: CASSHGQGYETQYF. The CDR3 bases are TGCGCCAGCAGCCATGGACAGGGCTACGAGACCCAGTACTTC.

In its sample, this clone was seen once. This rearrangement joins TRBV11-3 to TRBJ2-1, with D possibly matching TRBD2 (6 bases). Germline CDR1 SGHNT, CDR2 YENEEA. The CDR3 has 13 residues. V was shortened by 5 bases and J by 3 bases, with 8 bases between the two germline ends. The CDR3 sequence is CASSMGGYNEQFF. The DNA of the CDR3 is TGTGCCAGCAGCATGGGGGGCTACAATGAGCAGTTCTTC.

The rearrangement links TRBV18 to TRBJ2-3, with a possible D match to TRBD2 (5 bases). This CDR3 has 13 residues. Germline V gene sequence: CDR1 KGHSH, CDR2 LQKENI. V shed 4 bases and J shed 4 bases, with 9 bases lying between them. The CDR3 DNA reads as TGTGCCAGCTCACTTTCGGAGGCAGATACGCAGTATTTT. It yields the protein CASSLSEADTQYF. The full variable domain, rest sourced from reference TRBV18 and TRBJ2-3, is NAGVMQNPRHLVRRRGQEARLRCSPMKGHSHVYWYRQLPEEGLKFMVYLQKENIIDESGMPKERFSAEFPKEGPSILRIQQVVRGDSAAYFCASSLSEADTQYFGPGTRLTVL.

This clone showed up just a few times. The chain is built from TRBV7-6 and TRBJ2-7; tentatively, D is TRBD1 (5 bases). This CDR3 region has 13 residues. The germline V and J ends were trimmed by 1 base and 5 bases, with 9 bases remaining between them. In germline, CDR1 is SGHVS, CDR2 FNYEAQ. The CDR3 region is CASSLGMGHEQYF. In DNA form, the CDR3 reads TGTGCCAGCAGCTTAGGGATGGGGCACGAGCAGTACTTC.

This clone was recorded once. In nucleotides, the CDR3 is TGCGCCAGCAGCTTGGTGGGGCTCATGAACACTGAAGCTTTCTTT. Translated, it gives CASSLVGLMNTEAFF. The chain carries TRBV5-1 and TRBJ1-1; perhaps TRBD1 as D (5 bases). Per germline, CDR1 SGHRS and CDR2 YFSETQ. The CDR3 is 15 amino acids. Trimming removed 0 bases from V and 0 bases from J, with 9 bases in between.

V and J are TRBV18 and TRBJ1-1, with a possible D match to TRBD1 (5 bases). The length of the CDR3 is 16 residues. CDR1 is KGHSH and CDR2 is LQKENI in the germline V gene. The V end was cut by 3 bases, the J end by 1 base, with 15 bases between. CDR3 amino acids: CASSPPSGGSNTEAFF. The CDR3 nucleotides read TGTGCCAGCTCACCTCCCTCCGGGGGGTCGAACACTGAAGCTTTCTTT.

The chain links TRBV28 to TRBJ2-7, with 8 bases identical to TRBD1. V gave up 6 bases and J gave up 0 bases; unmatched junction bases: 7. The germline V gene has CDR1 MDHEN and CDR2 SYDVKM. CDR3 length: 15 amino acids. The CDR3 DNA is TGTGCCAGCAGCGAGGGACAGGTGAACTCCTACGAGCAGTACTTC. Translating it yields CASSEGQVNSYEQYF.

The genes are TRBV11-2 and TRBJ2-1, with 8 positions matching TRBD2. This CDR3 is 15 amino acids long. Trimming at V came to 6 bases and at J to 4 bases, leaving 8 bases not matched to a gene. The germline V gene encodes CDR1 SGHAT and CDR2 FQNNGV. Here the CDR3 reads CASSSSGSLYNEQFF. CDR3 in DNA: TGTGCCAGCAGTTCGAGCGGGAGCCTGTACAATGAGCAGTTCTTC.

This rearrangement joins TRBV18 to TRBJ1-5, with a tentative D call TRBD1 (5 bases). The V and J ends lost 4 bases and 5 bases respectively, with 9 bases between them. In germline, CDR1 is KGHSH, CDR2 LQKENI. This CDR3 has 13 residues. The CDR3 protein is CASSQMTDQPQHF. The CDR3 nucleotides read TGTGCCAGCTCACAAATGACAGATCAGCCCCAGCATTTT.

The chain has TRBV29-1 and TRBJ1-2; tentative D call: TRBD1 (5 bases). The ends were cut back, 7 bases at V and 3 bases at J, with 12 bases in the middle. CDR1 is SQVTM and CDR2 is ANQGSEA in the germline V gene. The CDR3 totals 12 residues. For the CDR3, the DNA is TGCAGCGCCCGACCGGGGGACTATGGCTACACCTTC. Its translation is CSARPGDYGYTF.